This passage covers 21 T cell receptor beta chains from one sample sequenced in a study of monozygotic twins with inflammatory bowel disease. TCRdb reprocessed the 5' RACE reads and stores each CDR3 protein as one record, lacking DNA. This repertoire includes some 300,000 distinct CDR3 sequences. Sequencing was performed on blood. These receptors were obtained from a human donor with ulcerative colitis or Crohn's disease, or a healthy co-twin of an affected twin (not recorded which).

The chain has TRBV7-9 and TRBJ2-3; no DNA is available, so the TRBD1 call from TCRdb remains unchecked. The CDR3 has 16 residues. CDR1 is SEHNR and CDR2 is FQNEAQ in the germline V gene (reference sequence). The CDR3 here is CASSPGQGLNTDTQYF.

The chain is built from TRBV30 and TRBJ2-7; absent DNA, TCRdb's TRBD1 call cannot be checked. This CDR3 contains 11 residues. Germline V gives CDR1 GTSNPN, CDR2 SVGIG (reference sequence). The CDR3 reads CAWSPDREQYF.

This chain uses TRBV5-1 with TRBJ2-7; checking the TCRdb D call of TRBD2 is not possible without DNA. This CDR3 region has 15 residues. Germline V gives CDR1 SGHRS, CDR2 YFSETQ. The CDR3 sequence is CASSSGLASTYEQYF. The full variable domain, rest sourced from reference TRBV5-1 and TRBJ2-7, is KAGVTQTPRYLIKTRGQQVTLSCSPISGHRSVSWYQQTPGQGLQFLFEYFSETQRNKGNFPGRFSGRQFSNSRSEMNVSTLELGDSALYLCASSSGLASTYEQYFGPGTRLTVT.

The chain links TRBV7-2 to TRBJ2-1; TCRdb picks TRBD2, but there is no DNA to check that call. Germline CDR1 reads SGHTA; CDR2 reads FQGNSA. CDR3 length: 12 amino acids. CDR3 protein: CASSFGERVAFF.

This chain joins TRBV20-1 and TRBJ1-1; TCRdb reports TRBD1, a call that lacks DNA to check it against. CDR1 is DFQATT, CDR2 SNEGSKA, per germline (reference sequence). This CDR3 contains 11 residues. The CDR3 sequence is CSAKGQPEAFF.

V is TRBV7-2 and J is TRBJ2-7; absent DNA, TCRdb's TRBD2 call cannot be checked. The CDR3 spans 14 residues. Per the germline V gene, CDR1 is SGHTA and CDR2 is FQGNSA. This CDR3 reads CASSASPGAYEQYF.

V is TRBV11-1 and J is TRBJ2-3; TCRdb's assignment of TRBD1 cannot be checked, as there is no DNA. CDR1 and CDR2 (germline): SGHAT, FQDESV (reference sequence). The CDR3 loop spans 16 amino acids. CDR3 loop: CASSSPWAGGTDTQYF.

The V gene is TRBV5-5, the J gene TRBJ2-3. Germline V gene data show CDR1 as SGHKS and CDR2 as YYEKEE (reference sequence). The CDR3 totals 15 residues. The CDR3 sequence is CASSTHQRSTDTQYF.

J is TRBJ2-4 and V is TRBV5-4. There are 13 residues in the CDR3. CDR1 is SGHNT, CDR2 YYREEE, per germline (reference sequence). The CDR3 sequence: CASSLDGKNIQYF.

The chain uses TRBV27 and TRBJ2-2; TCRdb selects TRBD2, and the lack of DNA leaves this call unchecked. Germline lookup yields CDR1 MNHEY and CDR2 SMNVEV (reference sequence). This CDR3 is built from 18 residues. CDR3 loop: CASSLSGGGDANTGELFF.

This sequence joins TRBV20-1 and TRBJ1-3. This CDR3 contains 14 residues. Germline CDR1 DFQATT, CDR2 SNEGSKA (reference sequence). The CDR3 loop reads CSASLTVSGNTIYF.

The chain joins TRBV24-1 to TRBJ2-3; checking the TCRdb D call of TRBD1 is not possible without DNA. CDR3 length: 15 residues. Germline CDR1 is KGHDR and CDR2 is SFDVKD. The CDR3: CATSDFEGAADTQYF.

The V call is TRBV20-1, the J call TRBJ2-7; TCRdb gives TRBD1 as the D gene, but with no DNA this cannot be confirmed. Germline loops: CDR1 DFQATT, CDR2 SNEGSKA (reference sequence). The CDR3 totals 16 residues. The CDR3 sequence is CSARLPLLEGGDEQYF.

The J gene is TRBJ2-5, the V gene TRBV24-1; TCRdb reports TRBD1, a call that lacks DNA to check it against. The CDR3 runs 15 residues. Germline V gene sequence: CDR1 KGHDR, CDR2 SFDVKD. The CDR3 reads CATSDRRTGGETQYF.

The chain uses TRBV7-9 and TRBJ2-5; TCRdb outputs TRBD1, but without DNA this stays unchecked. The V gene's germline CDR1 is SEHNR and CDR2 FQNEAQ (reference sequence). CDR3 length: 14 amino acids. The CDR3 region is CASSSRGNQETQYF.

The chain recombines TRBV12-3 or TRBV12-4 with TRBJ2-4; TCRdb designates TRBD1, a call that cannot be tested without DNA. The CDR3 has 12 residues. CDR3 loop: CASSLGENIQYF.

The rearrangement links TRBV4-2 to TRBJ1-3. This CDR3 contains 17 residues. Germline CDR1 is LGHNA and CDR2 is YNFKEQ. The chain's CDR3 is CASSQEMSLAGGNTIYF.

V gene TRBV7-9 combines with J gene TRBJ2-3; TCRdb reports TRBD1, a call that lacks DNA to check it against. Germline V CDR1 and CDR2: SEHNR, FQNEAQ (reference sequence). This CDR3 spans 15 amino acids. CDR3 in amino acids: CASSSWDSFPDTQYF.

The chain uses TRBV6-1 and TRBJ2-6; without DNA, the TCRdb call of TRBD1 cannot be checked. Germline V gene sequence: CDR1 MNHNS, CDR2 SASEGT. The CDR3 runs 16 residues. CDR3 region: CASSRTGVAGANVLTF.

This chain joins TRBV7-6 and TRBJ2-6; TCRdb picks TRBD2, but there is no DNA to check that call. The CDR3 sequence is 20 residues long. Germline CDR1 is SGHVS and CDR2 is FNYEAQ. The CDR3 region is CASSLFGDGGTRAGANVLTF. The full variable domain, its missing parts supplied by reference TRBV7-6 and TRBJ2-6, is GAGVSQSPRYKVTKRGQDVALRCDPISGHVSLYWYRQALGQGPEFLTYFNYEAQQDKSGLPNDRFSAERPEGSISTLTIQRTEQRDSAMYRCASSLFGDGGTRAGANVLTFGAGSRLTVL.

This chain uses TRBV12-5 with TRBJ1-2; checking the TCRdb D call of TRBD1 is not possible without DNA. Looked up from germline, CDR1 is LGHNT and CDR2 is FRNRAP. The CDR3 length is 13 residues. CDR3 sequence reads: CASGKPGQGGYTF.